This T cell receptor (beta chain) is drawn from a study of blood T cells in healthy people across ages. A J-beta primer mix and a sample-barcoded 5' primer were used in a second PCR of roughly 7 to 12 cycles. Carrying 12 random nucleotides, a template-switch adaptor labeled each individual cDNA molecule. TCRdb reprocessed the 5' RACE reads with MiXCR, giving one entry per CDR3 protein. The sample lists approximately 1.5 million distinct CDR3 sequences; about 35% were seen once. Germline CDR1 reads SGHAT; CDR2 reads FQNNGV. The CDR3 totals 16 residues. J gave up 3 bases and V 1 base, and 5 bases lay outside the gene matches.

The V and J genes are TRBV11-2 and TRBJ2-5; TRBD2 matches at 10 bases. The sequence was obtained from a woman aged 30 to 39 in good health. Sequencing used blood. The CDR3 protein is CASSLGLAGRKETQYF. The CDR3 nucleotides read TGTGCCAGCAGCTTAGGACTAGCGGGTAGGAAAGAGACCCAGTACTTC.